The 10 T cell receptor beta chains below come from one sample, sequenced in a study of blood T cell repertoires in COVID-19. Sequencing used immunoSEQ multiplex PCR; TCRdb keeps in-frame clones, though not all of them. The repertoire holds under 200,000 clones, with approximately 79% as singletons. Sequencing used PBMCs or T cells enriched from blood (not recorded which). The receptors originated from a man aged 45-65 years who had recovered from COVID-19.

This clone was recorded once. V is TRBV18 and J is TRBJ1-3; D call uncertain. In germline, CDR1 is KGHSH, CDR2 LQKENI. Trimming took 3 bases from V and 14 from J, leaving 26 bases between them. This CDR3 comprises 16 residues. The CDR3 DNA reads as TGTGCCAGCTCACCGGTGAAGGAGGCCAGCCTGGTTCGGCTATATTTT. Translated: CASSPVKEASLVRLYF. Looking up the rest from reference TRBV18 and TRBJ1-3 gives the full variable domain: NAGVMQNPRHLVRRRGQEARLRCSPMKGHSHVYWYRQLPEEGLKFMVYLQKENIIDESGMPKERFSAEFPKEGPSILRIQQVVRGDSAAYFCASSPVKEASLVRLYFGEGSWLTVV.

This chain links TRBV27 with TRBJ1-6; 9 nucleotides align to TRBD1. The CDR3 has 15 amino acids. V lost 5 bases, J lost 8 bases, and 7 bases stayed unmatched. Germline values: CDR1 MNHEY, CDR2 SMNVEV (reference sequence). This CDR3 is CASSPRDRVDSPLHF. The CDR3 bases are TGTGCCAGCAGTCCCCGGGACAGGGTAGATTCACCCCTCCACTTT.

This clone came up once. The chain uses TRBV7-2 and TRBJ1-4, with D perhaps matching TRBD1 (5 bases). Germline loops: CDR1 SGHTA, CDR2 FQGNSA. Deletions cut 5 bases from V and 1 base from J, with 11 bases between. The CDR3 totals 15 residues. DNA for the CDR3: TGTGCCAGCAGCCGTCGACAGTTAACTAATGAAAAACTGTTTTTT. Translation gives CASSRRQLTNEKLFF.

The chain combines TRBV7-9 with TRBJ2-7, with 10 nucleotides matching TRBD2. J was trimmed by 5 bases and V by 5 bases; bases with no gene match: 6. Germline assignment: CDR1 SEHNR and CDR2 FQNEAQ (reference sequence). The CDR3 extends over 14 amino acids. CDR3 in amino acids: CASSPGTSADEQYF. The CDR3 bases are TGTGCCAGCAGCCCGGGGACTAGCGCCGACGAGCAGTACTTC.

In its sample, this clone was seen once. This chain uses TRBV4-1 with TRBJ1-2, with D possibly being TRBD1 (6 bases). The CDR3 contains 17 residues. Trimming shortened V by 1 base and J by 3 bases, and 18 bases separated the two germline ends. Germline lookup yields CDR1 MGHRA and CDR2 YSYEKL. The CDR3 is CASSQVLPRGWDYGYTF. The CDR3 DNA reads as TGCGCCAGCAGCCAAGTTCTTCCAAGGGGGTGGGACTATGGCTACACCTTC.

This clone came up a few times. This chain joins TRBV19 and TRBJ1-6, with unresolved D. CDR1 LNHDA and CDR2 SQIVND come from the germline V gene (reference sequence). This CDR3 comprises 12 residues. V dropped 4 bases and J dropped 13 bases, with 11 bases sitting between them. This CDR3 is CASSTTAAPLHF. CDR3 bases: TGTGCCAGTAGTACCACTGCCGCGCCCCTCCACTTT.

J is TRBJ2-7 and V is TRBV6-5; 9 nucleotides align to TRBD2. The length of the CDR3 is 15 residues. V lost 0 bases to trimming and J lost 2 bases; unmatched junction nucleotides: 2. The germline V gene encodes CDR1 MNHEY and CDR2 SVGAGI. CDR3 bases: TGTGCCAGCAGTTACTCGAGACTAGCGGCCTACGAGCAGTACTTC. Its protein product is CASSYSRLAAYEQYF.

The genes are TRBV7-9 and TRBJ2-7; D may be TRBD1 (7 bases). Trimming stripped 2 bases from V and 5 bases from J, with 16 bases between. The CDR3 has 15 residues. Germline CDR1 reads SEHNR; CDR2 reads FQNEAQ (reference sequence). The CDR3 nucleotides read TGTGCCAGCAGCTTAATGGTAGGGGGCGGGGACGAGCAGTACTTC. This translates into CASSLMVGGGDEQYF. Full variable domain (outside the CDR3, taken from reference TRBV7-9 and TRBJ2-7): DTGVSQNPRHKITKRGQNVTFRCDPISEHNRLYWYRQTLGQGPEFLTYFQNEAQLEKSRLLSDRFSAERPKGSFSTLEIQRTEQGDSAMYLCASSLMVGGGDEQYFGPGTRLTVT.

This clone was detected only once. The V gene is TRBV18, the J gene TRBJ2-5; tentatively, D is TRBD2 (5 bases). CDR1 KGHSH and CDR2 LQKENI come from the germline V gene. This CDR3 has 16 residues. Trimming pared 0 bases from V and 3 bases from J, leaving 14 bases between. The CDR3 sequence is CASSPPFGSEEETQYF. As DNA, the CDR3 is TGTGCCAGCTCACCACCGTTTGGTAGCGAGGAAGAGACCCAGTACTTC.

The rearrangement links TRBV7-2 to TRBJ2-5; 7 positions agree with TRBD2. After removal of 5 bases from V and 5 bases from J, the junction contained 20 bases not matched to a gene. This CDR3 has 18 residues. Germline values: CDR1 SGHTA, CDR2 FQGNSA. DNA of the CDR3: TGTGCCAGCAGCCCCGTACTTGCCTCAGCGGGGACGGGGGAGACCCAGTACTTC. This translates into CASSPVLASAGTGETQYF.